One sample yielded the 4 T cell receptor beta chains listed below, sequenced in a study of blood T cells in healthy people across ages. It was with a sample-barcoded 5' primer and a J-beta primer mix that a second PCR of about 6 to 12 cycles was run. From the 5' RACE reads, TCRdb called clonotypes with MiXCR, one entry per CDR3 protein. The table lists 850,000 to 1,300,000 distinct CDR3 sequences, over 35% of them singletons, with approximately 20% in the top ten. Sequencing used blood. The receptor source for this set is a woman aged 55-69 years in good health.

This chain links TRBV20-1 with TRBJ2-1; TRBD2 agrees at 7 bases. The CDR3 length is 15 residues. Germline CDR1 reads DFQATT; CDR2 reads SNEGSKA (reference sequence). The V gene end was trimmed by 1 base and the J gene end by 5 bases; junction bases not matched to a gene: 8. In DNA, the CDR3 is TGCAGTGCTAGAGGGCTAGCGGAGTTTAACAATGAGCAGTTCTTC. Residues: CSARGLAEFNNEQFF.

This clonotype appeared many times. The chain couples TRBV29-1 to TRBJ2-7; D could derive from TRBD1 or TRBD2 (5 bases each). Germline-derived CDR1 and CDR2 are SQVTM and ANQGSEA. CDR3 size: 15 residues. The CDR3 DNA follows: TGCAGTACTAGTACCGGGGCCTCGGCCTTCTACGAGCAGTACTTC. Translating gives CSTSTGASAFYEQYF.

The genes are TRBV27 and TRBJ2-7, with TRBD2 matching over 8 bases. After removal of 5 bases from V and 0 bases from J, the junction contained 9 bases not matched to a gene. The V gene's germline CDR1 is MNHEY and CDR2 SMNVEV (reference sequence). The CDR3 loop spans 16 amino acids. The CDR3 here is CASSLDSGKVSYEQYF. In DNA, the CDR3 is TGTGCCAGCAGTCTCGATAGCGGGAAAGTCTCCTACGAGCAGTACTTC.

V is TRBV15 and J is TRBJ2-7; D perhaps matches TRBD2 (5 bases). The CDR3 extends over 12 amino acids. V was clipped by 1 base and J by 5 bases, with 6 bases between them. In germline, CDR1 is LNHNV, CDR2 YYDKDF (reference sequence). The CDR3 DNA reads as TGTGCCACCAGCAGAGGAGGGAACGAGCAGTACTTC. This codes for CATSRGGNEQYF.